This TCR beta chain was identified in a study of shared clonotypes between healthy human individuals. Assay used: immunoSEQ multiplex PCR; TCRdb lists only in-frame clones, some missing. The sample shows 850,000 to 1,100,000 clones, around 77% of them seen only once. The V end was cut by 1 base, the J end by 10 bases, with 12 bases between. The CDR3 length is 13 residues. CDR1 and CDR2 from the germline V gene are SGHRS and YFSETQ. This TCR was recovered from a man aged 18 to 35 in good health. Some clones in this sample may be carry-over from other donors' samples. The sample comprised memory CD4+ T cells from PBMCs. Specified subset: CD45RA-negative fraction. This chain joins TRBV5-1 and TRBJ2-1, with D possibly matching TRBD2 (6 bases). The CDR3 loop reads CASSLRTGGEQFF. The CDR3 nucleotides read TGCGCCAGCAGCTTGCGAACTGGGGGGGAGCAGTTCTTC.